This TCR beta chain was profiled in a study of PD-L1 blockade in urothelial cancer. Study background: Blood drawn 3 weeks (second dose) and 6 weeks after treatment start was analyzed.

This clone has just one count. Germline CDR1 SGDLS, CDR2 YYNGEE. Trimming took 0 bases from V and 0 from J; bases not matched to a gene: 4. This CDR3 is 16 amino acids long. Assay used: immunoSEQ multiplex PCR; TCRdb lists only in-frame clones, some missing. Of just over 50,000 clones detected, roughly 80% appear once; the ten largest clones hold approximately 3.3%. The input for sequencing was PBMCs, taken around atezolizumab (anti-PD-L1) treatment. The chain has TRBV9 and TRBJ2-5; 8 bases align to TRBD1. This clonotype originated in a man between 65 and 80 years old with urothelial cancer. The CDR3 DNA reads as TGTGCCAGCAGCGTAGGACTCAGGGGGCACCAAGAGACCCAGTACTTC. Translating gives CASSVGLRGHQETQYF.